Listed below are T cell receptor beta chains from one sample, sequenced in a study of T-cell memory formation after mild COVID-19. TCRdb passed the 5' RACE reads through MiXCR, listing each CDR3 protein once. The sample yields around 340,000 distinct CDR3 sequences, 13% to 15% seen once. The sample was PBMCs or a T cell subset sorted from them (not recorded which). These receptor sequences come from a man in his late teens or twenties who had mild COVID-19 (a few samples of this study predate the infection). Cell type and time point are not known. CDR3s include the opening cysteine and the closing phenylalanine or tryptophan. The D gene is left open where the match is weak. Only some rows state a clone size, as once, few, many or a class for expanded clones.

TRBV5-1	.	TRBJ1-2	few	TGCGCCAGCAGCTTGGTTGTCGGGACGGGAAAGGGCTACACCTTC	CASSLVVGTGKGYTF
TRBV12-3/TRBV12-4	TRBD2	TRBJ2-1	few	TGTGCCAGCAGCATTACTAGCGGGGGGCCGAAAAATGAGCAGTTCTTC	CASSITSGGPKNEQFF
TRBV6-6	TRBD2	TRBJ2-3	many	TGTGCCAGCAGTTACGACCTACTAGCGTGGGAAACAGATACGCAGTATTTT	CASSYDLLAWETDTQYF
TRBV7-8	TRBD1	TRBJ1-1	.	TGTGCCAGCAGCCCTTTCGGGACAGGGGGAACTGAAGCTTTCTTT	CASSPFGTGGTEAFF
TRBV7-2	.	TRBJ2-5	.	TGTGCCAGCACCCTCCCCGGGCAGACCCAGTACTTC	CASTLPGQTQYF
TRBV20-1	.	TRBJ1-4	.	TGCAGTGCTAGCGCTGGCTCTAATGAAAAACTGTTTTTT	CSASAGSNEKLFF
TRBV20-1	.	TRBJ2-7	few	TGCAGTGCTAGAGATTCCTGGGAGGACGGGGCCCCCTACGAGCAGTACTTC	CSARDSWEDGAPYEQYF
TRBV20-1	.	TRBJ2-3	.	TGCAGTGCAACCTGGACGGGGCTGGTCACAGATACGCAGTATTTT	CSATWTGLVTDTQYF
TRBV7-2	.	TRBJ1-2	few	TGTGCCAGCAGCTCCCCCGGACGGAACTATGGCTACACCTTC	CASSSPGRNYGYTF
TRBV6-2/TRBV6-3	.	TRBJ2-3	few	TGTGCCAGCAGTCAAGAGACCACAGATACGCAGTATTTT	CASSQETTDTQYF
TRBV29-1	.	TRBJ1-1	.	TGCAGCGTTGTTTCCCCACGGAACACTGAAGCTTTCTTT	CSVVSPRNTEAFF
TRBV29-1	.	TRBJ1-3	many	TGCAGCGTTGAGCGCGGGGTCTCTGGAAACACCATATATTTT	CSVERGVSGNTIYF
TRBV7-2	TRBD1	TRBJ1-2	few	TGTGCCAGCAGCTCGGGGACAGGGTCGCACTATGGCTACACCTTC	CASSSGTGSHYGYTF
TRBV7-9	.	TRBJ2-5	.	TGTGCCAGCACCATAAGCACAGCCGATGTGACCCAGTACTTC	CASTISTADVTQYF
TRBV7-9	TRBD1	TRBJ2-1	.	TGTGCCAGCAGCCGGGACAGGGGAGGTGGGTCTTACAATGAGCAGTTCTTC	CASSRDRGGGSYNEQFF
TRBV20-1	.	TRBJ1-1	few	TGCAGTGCTAGAGATCGCTCCGGGGGCACTGAAGCTTTCTTT	CSARDRSGGTEAFF
TRBV16	.	TRBJ1-1	many	TGTGCCAGCAGCCAAGCTTCGGGGTTAGGGGCTTTCTTT	CASSQASGLGAFF
TRBV7-9	.	TRBJ2-6	.	TGTGCCAGCGCAGACAGCTCTGGGGCCAACGTCCTGACTTTC	CASADSSGANVLTF
TRBV5-1	.	TRBJ2-1	many	TGCGCCAGCAGCTTGCAGGGGAGCTCCTACAATGAGCAGTTCTTC	CASSLQGSSYNEQFF
TRBV10-3	.	TRBJ1-4	few	TGTGCCATCAGTGGACGACAGGATGAAAAACTGTTTTTT	CAISGRQDEKLFF